The 11 T cell receptor beta chains given below trace back to one sample, sequenced in a study of beta chain features in type 1 diabetes. Expressed TCRB transcripts were sequenced, since all the RNA that had been isolated was reverse transcribed. Data came from immunoSEQ multiplex PCR; TCRdb stores just in-frame clones and leaves some out. Of more than 300,000 clones detected, roughly 13% appear once; the ten largest clones hold about 0.017%. The sequencing sample was made of naive CD4+ T cells from blood. The source is a man aged 18 to 29 in good health.

This clone was picked up a small number of times. This rearrangement joins TRBV7-9 to TRBJ1-2, with 7 bases identical to TRBD1. The CDR3 runs to 13 residues. With V trimmed by 8 bases and J by 4 bases, 7 bases remained unmatched. Germline V lookup: CDR1 SEHNR, CDR2 FQNEAQ (reference sequence). DNA for the CDR3: TGTGCCAGCCCCGGGACAGCGATCTATGGCTACACCTTC. Translating gives CASPGTAIYGYTF.

This clone has just a few counts. The rearrangement joins TRBV9 to TRBJ2-5, with 8 nucleotides matching TRBD2. The V gene's germline CDR1 is SGDLS and CDR2 YYNGEE. This CDR3 is built from 16 residues. With V trimmed by 1 base and J by 2 bases, 7 bases remained unmatched. The CDR3 loop reads CASSVTPGGGQETQYF. The CDR3 region has the DNA TGTGCCAGCAGCGTAACGCCGGGGGGGGGTCAAGAGACCCAGTACTTC.

The chain combines TRBV4-3 with TRBJ2-7; D uncertain. V was shortened by 0 bases and J by 9 bases, with 21 bases between the two germline ends. The CDR3 covers 16 residues. Germline V gene data show CDR1 as LGHNA and CDR2 as YSLEER. The DNA of the CDR3 is TGCGCCAGCAGCCAAGATGGCTGGCAGAACAGCTTCGGGCAGTACTTC. This gives the protein CASSQDGWQNSFGQYF.

This clone showed up just a few times. The chain has TRBV7-3 and TRBJ2-1, with D possibly matching TRBD1 (5 bases). Germline V gene sequence: CDR1 SGHTA, CDR2 FQGTGA. The germline V and J ends were trimmed by 5 bases and 6 bases, with 8 bases remaining between them. The CDR3 contains 12 residues. CDR3 DNA sequence: TGTGCCAGCAGCCCGCAGGGCAATGAGCAGTTCTTC. Its protein is CASSPQGNEQFF. Drawing the rest from reference TRBV7-3 and TRBJ2-1, the complete variable domain is GAGVSQTPSNKVTEKGKYVELRCDPISGHTALYWYRQSLGQGPEFLIYFQGTGAADDSGLPNDRFFAVRPEGSVSTLKIQRTERGDSAVYLCASSPQGNEQFFGPGTRLTVL.

This clone turned up a few times. The chain links TRBV7-2 to TRBJ2-1; 11 bases are a match to TRBD2. CDR1 is SGHTA and CDR2 is FQGNSA in the germline V gene. The CDR3 contains 16 residues. Germline trimming cut 5 bases from V and 7 bases from J; bases unmatched to any gene: 10. The CDR3 here is CASSPLTSGGWNEQFF. The CDR3 nucleotides read TGTGCCAGCAGCCCCCTTACTAGCGGGGGTTGGAATGAGCAGTTCTTC.

DNA of the CDR3: TGTGCCAGCAGGCCGCAAGCAGGGTGGAACTATGGCTACACCTTC. It yields the protein CASRPQAGWNYGYTF. J is TRBJ1-2 and V is TRBV27; D is possibly TRBD1 (5 bases). This CDR3 contains 15 residues. With 6 bases removed from V and 2 bases from J, the gap between germline ends came to 16 bases. Germline CDR1 reads MNHEY; CDR2 reads SMNVEV (reference sequence).

This clone showed up just a few times. CDR3: CASSPLRGQATYEQYF. For the CDR3, the DNA is TGTGCCAGCAGCCCACTCCGGGGACAAGCAACCTACGAGCAGTACTTC. The V gene is TRBV5-6, the J gene TRBJ2-7, with D maybe TRBD1 (6 bases). The germline gives CDR1 SGHDT, CDR2 YYEEEE. The V and J ends lost 4 bases and 2 bases respectively, with 19 bases between them. The CDR3 sequence is 16 residues long.

This rearrangement joins TRBV2 to TRBJ1-5, with D tentatively TRBD1 (5 bases). CDR3 size: 14 residues. Germline lookup yields CDR1 SNHLY and CDR2 FYNNEI. The germline V and J ends were trimmed by 5 bases and 2 bases, with 10 bases remaining between them. The CDR3 coding sequence is TGTGCCAGCAGTAGGAGGGGAGGCAATCAGCCCCAGCATTTT. It specifies CASSRRGGNQPQHF.

The rearrangement links TRBV5-1 to TRBJ2-1; 9 bases are shared with TRBD2. The V and J ends lost 3 bases and 7 bases, in that order; junction bases with no gene match: 8. The CDR3 runs to 15 residues. Germline lookup yields CDR1 SGHRS and CDR2 YFSETQ. CDR3 coding DNA: TGCGCCAGCAGCTCTAGACTAGCGGTCAAGAATGAGCAGTTCTTC. Translated: CASSSRLAVKNEQFF. Supplemented by reference TRBV5-1 and TRBJ2-1, the full variable domain reads KAGVTQTPRYLIKTRGQQVTLSCSPISGHRSVSWYQQTPGQGLQFLFEYFSETQRNKGNFPGRFSGRQFSNSRSEMNVSTLELGDSALYLCASSSRLAVKNEQFFGPGTRLTVL.

This clone came up a few times. The rearrangement uses TRBV20-1 and TRBJ1-2; 9 bases align to TRBD1. This CDR3 region has 11 residues. The J segment lost 8 bases and the V segment lost 6 bases, leaving 4 bases of the junction unmatched. Germline V lookup: CDR1 DFQATT, CDR2 SNEGSKA (reference sequence). CDR3 sequence: CSAYRGRGYTF. The CDR3 bases are TGCAGTGCATACAGGGGGCGAGGCTACACCTTC.

This clone has just a few counts. This rearrangement joins TRBV27 to TRBJ2-5; 7 bases match TRBD1. From germline, CDR1 is MNHEY and CDR2 SMNVEV (reference sequence). The junction had 8 bases not matched to a gene; V was cut back by 8 bases and J by 2 bases. The CDR3 sequence is 14 residues long. The CDR3 loop reads CASHFQGVQETQYF. For the CDR3, the DNA is TGTGCCAGCCATTTTCAGGGGGTTCAAGAGACCCAGTACTTC.